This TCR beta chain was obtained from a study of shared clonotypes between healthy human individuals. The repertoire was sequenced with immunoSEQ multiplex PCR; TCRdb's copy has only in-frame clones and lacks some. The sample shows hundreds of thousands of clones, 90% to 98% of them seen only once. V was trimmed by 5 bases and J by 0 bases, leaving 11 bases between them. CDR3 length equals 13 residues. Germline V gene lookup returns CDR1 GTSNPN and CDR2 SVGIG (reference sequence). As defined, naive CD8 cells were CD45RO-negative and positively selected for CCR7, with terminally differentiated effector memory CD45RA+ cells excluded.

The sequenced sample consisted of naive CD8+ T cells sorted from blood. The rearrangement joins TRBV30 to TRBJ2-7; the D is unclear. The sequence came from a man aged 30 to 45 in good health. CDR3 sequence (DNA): TGTGCCTGGGGAGCAGTTGCCTCCTACGAGCAGTACTTC. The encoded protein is CAWGAVASYEQYF.